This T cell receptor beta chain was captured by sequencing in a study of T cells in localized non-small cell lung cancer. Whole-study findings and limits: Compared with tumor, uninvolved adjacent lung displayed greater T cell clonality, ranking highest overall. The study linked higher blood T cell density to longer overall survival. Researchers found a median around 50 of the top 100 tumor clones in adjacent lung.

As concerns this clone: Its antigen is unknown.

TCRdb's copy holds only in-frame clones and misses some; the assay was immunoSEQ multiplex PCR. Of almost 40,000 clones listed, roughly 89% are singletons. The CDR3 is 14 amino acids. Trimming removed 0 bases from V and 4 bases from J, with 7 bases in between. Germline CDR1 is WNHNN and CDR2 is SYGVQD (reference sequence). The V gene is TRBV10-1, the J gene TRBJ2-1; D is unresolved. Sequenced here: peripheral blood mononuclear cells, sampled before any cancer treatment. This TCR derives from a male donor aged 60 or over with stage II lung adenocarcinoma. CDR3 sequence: CASSESPSYNEQFF. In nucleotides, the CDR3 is TGCGCCAGCAGTGAGTCGCCGAGTTACAATGAGCAGTTCTTC.